This note documents a single TCR beta chain sequence. The record originates from a study of blood T cell repertoires in COVID-19. Overall study: Sources were T cells, B-cell-depleted T cells, or PBMCs; the material itself was cDNA or gDNA.

CDR1 and CDR2 from the germline V gene are SNHLY and FYNNEI. V lost 7 bases and J lost 10; bases outside the gene matches: 9. The CDR3 consists of 14 residues. As handled by the study authors: Amplification of reference gene primers provided the estimated nucleated cell counts. TCRdb keeps only in-frame clones here, not all; method: immunoSEQ multiplex PCR. V, J and clone size are taken as reported in that table, and D and trimming were inferred from the DNA itself. The sample holds roughly 410,000 clones, around nine tenths seen once. This TCR derives from a woman between 40 and 55 years old with COVID-19, enrolled during active disease. Sequenced: peripheral blood. The chain is built from TRBV2 and TRBJ1-6; 8 nucleotides align to TRBD1. CDR3 sequence: CASIPTGVESPLHF. CDR3 nucleotides: TGTGCCAGCATCCCGACAGGGGTAGAGTCACCCCTCCACTTT.